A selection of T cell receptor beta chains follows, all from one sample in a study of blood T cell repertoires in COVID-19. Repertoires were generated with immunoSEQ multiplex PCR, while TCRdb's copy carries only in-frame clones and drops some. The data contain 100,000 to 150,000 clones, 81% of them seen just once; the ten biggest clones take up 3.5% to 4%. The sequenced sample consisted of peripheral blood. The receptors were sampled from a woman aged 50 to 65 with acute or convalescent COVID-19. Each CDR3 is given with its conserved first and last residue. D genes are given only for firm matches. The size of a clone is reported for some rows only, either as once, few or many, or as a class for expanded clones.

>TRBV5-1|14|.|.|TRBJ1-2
TGCGCCAGCAGCTTCTCGACAGCAAACTATGGCTACACCTTC
CASSFSTANYGYTF
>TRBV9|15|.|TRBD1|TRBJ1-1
TGTGCCAGCAGCGTAGGGGACAGCGATGACACTGAAGCTTTCTTT
CASSVGDSDDTEAFF
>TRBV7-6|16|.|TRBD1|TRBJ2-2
TGTGCCAGCAGCTCAGGACAGGGGGTTGGCACCGGGGAGCTGTTTTTT
CASSSGQGVGTGELFF
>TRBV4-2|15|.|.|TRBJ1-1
TGTGCCAGCAGCCAAGATTGGCCCGGAGGGACTGAAGCTTTCTTT
CASSQDWPGGTEAFF
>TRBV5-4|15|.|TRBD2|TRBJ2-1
TGTGCCAGCAGACCTGATAGCGGGAGTCGTAATGAGCAGTTCTTC
CASRPDSGSRNEQFF
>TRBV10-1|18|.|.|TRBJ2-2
TGCGCCAGCAGTGAGTCAGATGGATGGGGCATGGGCACCGGGGAGCTGTTTTTT
CASSESDGWGMGTGELFF
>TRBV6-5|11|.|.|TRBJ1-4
TGTGCCAGCAGAAAGGGGGAAAAACTGTTTTTT
CASRKGEKLFF
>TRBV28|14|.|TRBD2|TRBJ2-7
TGTGCCAGCAGTCCCCCGGGACTAGCATCCGAGCAGTACTTC
CASSPPGLASEQYF
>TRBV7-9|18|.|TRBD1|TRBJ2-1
TGTGCCAGCAGCTACCGACGGGGACAGGGAGAACGGAGCAATGAGCAGTTCTTC
CASSYRRGQGERSNEQFF
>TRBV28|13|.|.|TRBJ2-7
TGTGCCAGCAGTTGGGCCAGCTCCTACGAGCAGTACTTC
CASSWASSYEQYF
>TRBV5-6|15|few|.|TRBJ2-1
TGTGCCAGCAGCTTGTCCCTAGCCTTGTACAATGAGCAGTTCTTC
CASSLSLALYNEQFF
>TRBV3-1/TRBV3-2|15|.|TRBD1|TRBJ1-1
TGTGCCAGCAGCCACCGGGACAGGGGCGACACTGAAGCTTTCTTT
CASSHRDRGDTEAFF
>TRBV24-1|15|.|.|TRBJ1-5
TGTGCCACCAGTGCCGCGGGACGGAGCAATCAGCCCCAGCATTTT
CATSAAGRSNQPQHF
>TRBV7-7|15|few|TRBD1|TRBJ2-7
TGTGCTAGCAGCTTAGGACAGGCCCTATCCTACGAGCAGTACTTC
CASSLGQALSYEQYF
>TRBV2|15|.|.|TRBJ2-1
TGTGCCAGCAGCGACAACGGTGGCTCCTACAATGAGCAGTTCTTC
CASSDNGGSYNEQFF
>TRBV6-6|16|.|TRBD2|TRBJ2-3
TGTGCCAGCAGCGCCACTAGCGGGAGGGCGAAAGATACGCAGTATTTT
CASSATSGRAKDTQYF
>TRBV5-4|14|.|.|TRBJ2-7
TGTGCCAGCAGCAGAGGACAGACCCCCTACGAGCAGTACTTC
CASSRGQTPYEQYF
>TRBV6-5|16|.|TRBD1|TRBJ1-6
TGTGCCAGCAGTTTGGGACAGCATGGTGTGGGTTCACCCCTCCACTTT
CASSLGQHGVGSPLHF
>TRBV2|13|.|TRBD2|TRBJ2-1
TGTGCCAGCAGTGCTAGCGGGAGGACCCAGCAGTTCTTC
CASSASGRTQQFF
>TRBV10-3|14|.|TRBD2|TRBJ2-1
TGTGCCATCAGTAGCGGGACGGCCTACAATGAGCAGTTCTTC
CAISSGTAYNEQFF
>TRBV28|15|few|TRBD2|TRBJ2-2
TGTGCCAGCAGTTTTTCGGGAGGGTCTTCCGGGGAGCTGTTTTTT
CASSFSGGSSGELFF
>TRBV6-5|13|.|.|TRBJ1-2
TGTGCCAGCAGGACGGTGCTGGGAGAGGGCTACACCTTC
CASRTVLGEGYTF
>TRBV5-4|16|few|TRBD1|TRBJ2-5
TGTGCCAGCAGCCCATCGGGGACAGGGGACATGGAGACCCAGTACTTC
CASSPSGTGDMETQYF
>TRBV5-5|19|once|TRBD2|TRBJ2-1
TGTGCCAGCAGCTGGTCGACTAGCGGGGGGGTCCTATCAGACAATGAGCAGTTCTTC
CASSWSTSGGVLSDNEQFF
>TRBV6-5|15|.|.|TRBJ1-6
TGTGCCAGCAGTAAATCAGGGAGCGGGAATTCACCCCTCCACTTT
CASSKSGSGNSPLHF
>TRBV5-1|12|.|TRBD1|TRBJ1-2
TGCGCCAGCAGCACACAGGGGTATGGCTACACCTTC
CASSTQGYGYTF
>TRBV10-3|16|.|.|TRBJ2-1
TGTGCCATCAGTGAGTCAAGGACGGGGGATAAGGGTGAGCAGTTCTTC
CAISESRTGDKGEQFF
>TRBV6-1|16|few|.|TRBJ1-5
TGTGCCAGCAGTGAAGCGGCAGGGCCGAGCAATCAGCCCCAGCATTTT
CASSEAAGPSNQPQHF
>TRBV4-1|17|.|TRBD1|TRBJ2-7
TGCGCCAGCAGCCAAGCCCTCGGGACAGGGACTCTGGGCGAGCAGTACTTC
CASSQALGTGTLGEQYF
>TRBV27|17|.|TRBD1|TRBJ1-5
TGTGCCAGTTCGGGGGGACAGGGAGGATATGGCAATCAGCCCCAGCATTTT
CASSGGQGGYGNQPQHF
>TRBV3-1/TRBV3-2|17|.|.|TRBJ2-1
TGTGCCAGCAGCCCCGCAGTAGGCAGGGGAAAAGACAATGAGCAGTTCTTC
CASSPAVGRGKDNEQFF
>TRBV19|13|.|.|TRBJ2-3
TGTGCCAGTAGTACCCGGGTGACAGATACGCAGTATTTT
CASSTRVTDTQYF
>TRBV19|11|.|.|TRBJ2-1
TGTGCCAGTAGTATCGGTAGCGAGCAGTTCTTC
CASSIGSEQFF
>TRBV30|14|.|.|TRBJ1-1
TGTGCCAGACAGAAGGACGGGCTGAACACTGAAGCTTTCTTT
CARQKDGLNTEAFF
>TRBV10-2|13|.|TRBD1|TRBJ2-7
TGCGCCAGCAGTTTCACAGGGGGCGACGAGCAGTACTTC
CASSFTGGDEQYF
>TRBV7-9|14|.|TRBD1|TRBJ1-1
TGTGCCAGCAGTTCCGGACAGGGGGCTTCTGAAGCTTTCTTT
CASSSGQGASEAFF
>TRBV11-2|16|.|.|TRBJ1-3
TGTGCCAGCAGCTTAGATGGGCCAGGCCTTGGAAACACCATATATTTT
CASSLDGPGLGNTIYF
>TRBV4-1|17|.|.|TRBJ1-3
TGCGCCAGCAGCCAAGATTTAACAGGCCTCTCTGGAAACACCATATATTTT
CASSQDLTGLSGNTIYF
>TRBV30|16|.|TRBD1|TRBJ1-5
TGTGCCTGGAGTCGCAGGGACAGAGTCACCAATCAGCCCCAGCATTTT
CAWSRRDRVTNQPQHF
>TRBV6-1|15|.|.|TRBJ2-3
TGTGCCAGCAGCGCAGGGTTCCGCGCGACAGATACGCAGTATTTT
CASSAGFRATDTQYF
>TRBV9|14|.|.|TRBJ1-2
TGTGCCAGCAGCGTAGGGCAGGGCCAGGGGGGCTACACCTTC
CASSVGQGQGGYTF
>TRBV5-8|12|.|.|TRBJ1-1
TGTGCCAGCAGCTTGATCGGGACACCAGCTTTCTTT
CASSLIGTPAFF
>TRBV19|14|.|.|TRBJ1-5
TGTGCCAGTAGTGTATTAGATTCCAATCAGCCCCAGCATTTT
CASSVLDSNQPQHF
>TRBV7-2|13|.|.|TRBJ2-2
TGTGCCAGCAGCAAGCAAAACACCGGGGAGCTGTTTTTT
CASSKQNTGELFF
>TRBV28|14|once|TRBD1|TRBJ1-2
TGTGCCAGCAGTCCGATACAGGGGGAGAATGGCTACACCTTC
CASSPIQGENGYTF
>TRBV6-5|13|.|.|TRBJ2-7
TGTGCCAGCAGCCTGAGCTCGGTGTACGAGCAGTACTTC
CASSLSSVYEQYF
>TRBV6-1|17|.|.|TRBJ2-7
TGTGCCAGCAGTGAAGTTATTTGGTGGGCAGGGTTGTACGAGCAGTACTTC
CASSEVIWWAGLYEQYF
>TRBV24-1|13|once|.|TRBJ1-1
TGTGCCACCAGTGAACAGTACAATAGTGAAGCTTTCTTT
CATSEQYNSEAFF
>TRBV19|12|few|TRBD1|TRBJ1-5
TGTGCCAGTGGACAGGGGAATCAGCCCCAGCATTTT
CASGQGNQPQHF
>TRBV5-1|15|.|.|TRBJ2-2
TGCGCCAGCAGCTTGGCAGAATTCATGGCCGGGGAGCTGTTTTTT
CASSLAEFMAGELFF
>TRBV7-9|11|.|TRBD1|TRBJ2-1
TGTGCCGTCTCTACAGGGGTTGAGCAGTTCTTC
CAVSTGVEQFF
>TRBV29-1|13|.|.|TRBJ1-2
TGCAGCGTTTACAGTGCTACTAACTATGGCTACACCTTC
CSVYSATNYGYTF
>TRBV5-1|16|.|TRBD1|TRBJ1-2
TGCGCCAGCAGCCGTTCCGGGACAGGGGGCTATAATGGCTACACCTTC
CASSRSGTGGYNGYTF
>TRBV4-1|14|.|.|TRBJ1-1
TGCGCCAGCAGCCAAGATCACGGGGGGACTGAAGCTTTCTTT
CASSQDHGGTEAFF
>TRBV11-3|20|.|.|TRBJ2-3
TGTGCCAGCAGGACCGTAAAAGTCGTCATGTCACCCGACATGACAGATACGCAGTATTTT
CASRTVKVVMSPDMTDTQYF